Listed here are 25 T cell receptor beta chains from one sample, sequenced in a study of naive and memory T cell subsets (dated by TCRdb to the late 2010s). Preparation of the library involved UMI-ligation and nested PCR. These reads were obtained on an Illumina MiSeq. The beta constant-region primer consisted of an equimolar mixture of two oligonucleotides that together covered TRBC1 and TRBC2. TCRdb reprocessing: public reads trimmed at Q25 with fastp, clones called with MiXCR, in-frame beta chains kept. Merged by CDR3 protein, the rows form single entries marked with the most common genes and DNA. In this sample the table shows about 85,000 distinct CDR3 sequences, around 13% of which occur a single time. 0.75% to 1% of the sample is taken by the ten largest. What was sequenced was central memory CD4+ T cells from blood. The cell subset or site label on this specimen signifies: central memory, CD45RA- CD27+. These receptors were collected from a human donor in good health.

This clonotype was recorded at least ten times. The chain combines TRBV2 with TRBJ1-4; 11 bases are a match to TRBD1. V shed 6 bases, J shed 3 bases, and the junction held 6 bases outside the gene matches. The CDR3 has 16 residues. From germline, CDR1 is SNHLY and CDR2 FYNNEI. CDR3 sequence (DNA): TGTGCCAGCAGCGGCTGGACAGGGGGCTCTAATGAAAAACTGTTTTTT. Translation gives CASSGWTGGSNEKLFF.

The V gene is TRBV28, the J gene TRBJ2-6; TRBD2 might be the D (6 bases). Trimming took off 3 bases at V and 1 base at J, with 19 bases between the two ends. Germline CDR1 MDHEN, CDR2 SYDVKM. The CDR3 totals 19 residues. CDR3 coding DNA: TGTGCCAGCAGTTTCGAAAAGAGGAGGGGAAAATCTGGGGCCAACGTCCTGACTTTC. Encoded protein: CASSFEKRRGKSGANVLTF.

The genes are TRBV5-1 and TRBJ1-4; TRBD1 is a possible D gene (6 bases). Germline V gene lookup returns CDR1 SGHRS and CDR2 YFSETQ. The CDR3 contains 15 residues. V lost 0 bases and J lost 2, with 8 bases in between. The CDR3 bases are TGCGCCAGCAGCTTGGTAGGGGGGACTAATGAAAAACTGTTTTTT. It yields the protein CASSLVGGTNEKLFF.

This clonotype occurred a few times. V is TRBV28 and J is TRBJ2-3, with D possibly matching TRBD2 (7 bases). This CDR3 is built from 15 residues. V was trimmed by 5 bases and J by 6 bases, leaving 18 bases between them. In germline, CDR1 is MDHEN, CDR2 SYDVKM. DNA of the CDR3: TGTGCCAGCAGTGGCCCTCGGGGGGCTAGGGATACGCAGTATTTT. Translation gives CASSGPRGARDTQYF.

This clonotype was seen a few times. CDR3 DNA sequence: TGTGCCAGCAGTTTTATGACTAGCGGCACAGATACGCAGTATTTT. The encoded protein is CASSFMTSGTDTQYF. The rearrangement links TRBV12-3 or TRBV12-4 to TRBJ2-3; 8 bases line up with TRBD2. With V trimmed by 3 bases and J by 1 base, 3 bases remained unmatched. This CDR3 is built from 15 residues.

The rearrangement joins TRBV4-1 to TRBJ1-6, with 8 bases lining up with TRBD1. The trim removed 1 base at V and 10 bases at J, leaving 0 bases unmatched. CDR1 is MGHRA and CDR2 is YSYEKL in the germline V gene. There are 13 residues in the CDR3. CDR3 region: CASSQGQGSPLHF. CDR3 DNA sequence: TGCGCCAGCAGCCAAGGACAGGGGTCACCCCTCCACTTT.

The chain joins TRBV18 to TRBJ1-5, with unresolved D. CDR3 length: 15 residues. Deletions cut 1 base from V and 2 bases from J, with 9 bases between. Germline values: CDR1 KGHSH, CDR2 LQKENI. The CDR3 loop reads CASSPRGIGNQPQHF. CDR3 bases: TGTGCCAGCTCACCACGAGGGATCGGCAATCAGCCCCAGCATTTT. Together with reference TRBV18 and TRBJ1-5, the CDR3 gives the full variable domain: NAGVMQNPRHLVRRRGQEARLRCSPMKGHSHVYWYRQLPEEGLKFMVYLQKENIIDESGMPKERFSAEFPKEGPSILRIQQVVRGDSAAYFCASSPRGIGNQPQHFGDGTRLSIL.

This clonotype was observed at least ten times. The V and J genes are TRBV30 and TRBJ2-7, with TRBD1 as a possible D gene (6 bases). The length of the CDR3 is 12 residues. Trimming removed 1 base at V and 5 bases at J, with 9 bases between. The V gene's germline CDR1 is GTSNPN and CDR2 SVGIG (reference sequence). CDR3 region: CAWSATGHEQYF. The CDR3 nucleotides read TGTGCCTGGAGTGCCACAGGGCACGAGCAGTACTTC.

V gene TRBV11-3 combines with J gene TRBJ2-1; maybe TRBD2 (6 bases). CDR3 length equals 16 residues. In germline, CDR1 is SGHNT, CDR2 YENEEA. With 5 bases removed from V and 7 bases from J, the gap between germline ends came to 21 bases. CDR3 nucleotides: TGTGCCAGCAGCCTGGACCGGAGCGGGCCTTTGAATGAGCAGTTCTTC. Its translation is CASSLDRSGPLNEQFF.

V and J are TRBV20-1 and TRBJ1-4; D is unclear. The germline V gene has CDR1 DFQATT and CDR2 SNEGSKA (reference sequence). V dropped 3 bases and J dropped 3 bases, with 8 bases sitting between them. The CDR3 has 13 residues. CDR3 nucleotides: TGCAGTGCTAGCAGGAATCCTAATGAAAAACTGTTTTTT. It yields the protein CSASRNPNEKLFF.

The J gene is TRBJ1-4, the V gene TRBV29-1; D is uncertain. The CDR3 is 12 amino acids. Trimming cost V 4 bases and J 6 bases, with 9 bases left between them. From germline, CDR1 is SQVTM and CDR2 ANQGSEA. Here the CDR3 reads CSVVEGYEKLFF. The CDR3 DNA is TGCAGCGTTGTTGAAGGGTATGAAAAACTGTTTTTT. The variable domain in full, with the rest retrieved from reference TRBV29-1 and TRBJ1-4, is SAVISQKPSRDICQRGTSLTIQCQVDSQVTMMFWYRQQPGQSLTLIATANQGSEATYESGFVIDKFPISRPNLTFSTLTVSNMSPEDSSIYLCSVVEGYEKLFFGSGTQLSVL.

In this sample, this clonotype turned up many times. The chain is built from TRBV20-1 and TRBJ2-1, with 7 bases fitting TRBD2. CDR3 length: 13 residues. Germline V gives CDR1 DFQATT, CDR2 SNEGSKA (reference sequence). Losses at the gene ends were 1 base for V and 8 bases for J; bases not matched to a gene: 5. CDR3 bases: TGCAGTGCTAGAGGCGGGAGTTCTGATGAGCAGTTCTTC. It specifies CSARGGSSDEQFF.

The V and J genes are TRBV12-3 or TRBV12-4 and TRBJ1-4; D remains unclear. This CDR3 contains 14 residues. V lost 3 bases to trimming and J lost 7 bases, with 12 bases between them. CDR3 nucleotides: TGTGCCAGCAGTTTGAGGGCAGTCGGTGAAAAACTGTTTTTT. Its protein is CASSLRAVGEKLFF.

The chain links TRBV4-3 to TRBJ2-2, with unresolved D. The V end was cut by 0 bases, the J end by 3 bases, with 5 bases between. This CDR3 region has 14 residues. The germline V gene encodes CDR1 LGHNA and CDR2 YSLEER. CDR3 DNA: TGCGCCAGCAGCCAAGAACAGTACACCGGGGAGCTGTTTTTT. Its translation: CASSQEQYTGELFF.

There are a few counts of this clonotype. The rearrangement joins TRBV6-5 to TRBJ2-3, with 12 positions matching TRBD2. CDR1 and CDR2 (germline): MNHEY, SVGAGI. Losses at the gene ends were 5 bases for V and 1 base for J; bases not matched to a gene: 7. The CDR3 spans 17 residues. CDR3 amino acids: CASSGSLAGGGTDTQYF. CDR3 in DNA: TGTGCCAGCAGTGGATCGCTAGCGGGAGGGGGCACAGATACGCAGTATTTT.

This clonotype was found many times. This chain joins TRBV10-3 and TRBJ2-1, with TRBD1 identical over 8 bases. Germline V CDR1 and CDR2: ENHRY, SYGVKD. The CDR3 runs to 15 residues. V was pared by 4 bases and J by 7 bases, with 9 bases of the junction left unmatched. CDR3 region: CAISGRQGIGNEQFF. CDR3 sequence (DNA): TGTGCCATCAGTGGGCGACAGGGGATAGGGAATGAGCAGTTCTTC.

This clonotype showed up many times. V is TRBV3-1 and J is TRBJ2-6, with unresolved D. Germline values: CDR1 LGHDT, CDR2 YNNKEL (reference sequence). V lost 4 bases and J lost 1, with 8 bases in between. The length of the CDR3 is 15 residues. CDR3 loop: CASSPRRSGANVLTF. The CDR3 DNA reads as TGTGCCAGCAGCCCCCGGAGATCTGGGGCCAACGTCCTGACTTTC.

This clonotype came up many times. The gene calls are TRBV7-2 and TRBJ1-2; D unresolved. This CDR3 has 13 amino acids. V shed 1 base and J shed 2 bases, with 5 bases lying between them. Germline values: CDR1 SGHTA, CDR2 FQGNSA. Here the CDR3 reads CASSLDSNYGYTF. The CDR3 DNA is TGTGCCAGCAGCTTAGACAGCAACTATGGCTACACCTTC.

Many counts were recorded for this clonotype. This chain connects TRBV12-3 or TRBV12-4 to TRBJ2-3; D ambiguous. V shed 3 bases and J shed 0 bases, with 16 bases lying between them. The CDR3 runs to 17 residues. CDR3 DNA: TGTGCCAGCAGTTTTGGTCTCGACTCCTCTAGCACAGATACGCAGTATTTT. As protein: CASSFGLDSSSTDTQYF.

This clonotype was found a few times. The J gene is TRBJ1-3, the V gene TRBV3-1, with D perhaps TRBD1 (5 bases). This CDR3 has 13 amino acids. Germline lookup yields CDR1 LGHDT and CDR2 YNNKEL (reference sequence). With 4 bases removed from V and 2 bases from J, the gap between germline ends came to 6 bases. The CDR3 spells CASSRGAGNTIYF. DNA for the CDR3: TGTGCCAGCAGCCGGGGGGCTGGAAACACCATATATTTT. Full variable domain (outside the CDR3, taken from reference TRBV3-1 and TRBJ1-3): DTAVSQTPKYLVTQMGNDKSIKCEQNLGHDTMYWYKQDSKKFLKIMFSYNNKELIINETVPNRFSPKSPDKAHLNLHINSLELGDSAVYFCASSRGAGNTIYFGEGSWLTVV.

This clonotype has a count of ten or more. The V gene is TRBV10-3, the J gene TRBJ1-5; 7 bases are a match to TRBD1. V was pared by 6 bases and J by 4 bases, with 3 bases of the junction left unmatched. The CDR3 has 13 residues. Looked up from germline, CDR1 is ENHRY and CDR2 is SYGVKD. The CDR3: CAISQGGNQPQHF. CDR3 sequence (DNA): TGTGCCATCAGCCAGGGGGGAAATCAGCCCCAGCATTTT.

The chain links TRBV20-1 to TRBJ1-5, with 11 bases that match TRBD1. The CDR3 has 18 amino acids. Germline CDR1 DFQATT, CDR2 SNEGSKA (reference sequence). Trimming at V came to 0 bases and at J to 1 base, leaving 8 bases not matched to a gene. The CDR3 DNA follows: TGCAGTGCTAGAGATGGGTGGACAGGGGGCCTAAGCAATCAGCCCCAGCATTTT. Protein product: CSARDGWTGGLSNQPQHF.

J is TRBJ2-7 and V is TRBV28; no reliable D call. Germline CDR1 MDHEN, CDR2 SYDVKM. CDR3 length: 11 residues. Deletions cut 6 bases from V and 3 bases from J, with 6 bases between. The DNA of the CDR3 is TGTGCCAGCAGGTCTCGCTACGAGCAGTACTTC. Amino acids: CASRSRYEQYF.

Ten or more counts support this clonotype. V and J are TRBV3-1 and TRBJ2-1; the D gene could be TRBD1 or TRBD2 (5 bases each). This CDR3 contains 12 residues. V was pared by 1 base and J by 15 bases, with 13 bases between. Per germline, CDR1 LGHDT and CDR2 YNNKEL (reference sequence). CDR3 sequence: CASSQAGTGLFF. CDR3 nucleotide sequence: TGTGCCAGCAGCCAAGCCGGGACCGGCCTGTTCTTC.

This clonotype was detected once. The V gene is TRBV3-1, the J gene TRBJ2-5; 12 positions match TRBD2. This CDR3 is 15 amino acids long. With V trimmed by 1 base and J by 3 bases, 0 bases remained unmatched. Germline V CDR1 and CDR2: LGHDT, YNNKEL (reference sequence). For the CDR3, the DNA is TGTGCCAGCAGCCAAGGGACTAGCGGGAAAGAGACCCAGTACTTC. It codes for CASSQGTSGKETQYF.